This T cell receptor beta chain was identified in a study of spatial heterogeneity in lung cancer. Time point reported: sample taken at primary tumor resection. Frozen PBMC, nontumor lung or tumor provided whole RNA, which was sequenced unsorted. The approximately 78 donors had untreated early-stage non-small cell lung cancer. TCRdb recomputed calls from the 5' RACE reads with MiXCR, one row per CDR3 protein. Of about 50,000 distinct CDR3 sequences in the sample, about 7.4% were seen once. Germline CDR1 is LGHDT and CDR2 is YNNKEL (reference sequence). The CDR3 covers 12 residues. The V end was cut by 8 bases, the J end by 6 bases, with 10 bases between.

Sequencing was performed on PBMCs, taken at surgery. This receptor was taken from a female donor with early-stage non-small cell lung cancer. J is TRBJ2-2 and V is TRBV3-1; the D call may be TRBD1 or TRBD2 (5 bases each). The CDR3 is CASGTYSGELFF. The CDR3 DNA follows: TGTGCCAGCGGGACGTACTCCGGGGAGCTGTTTTTT.